This entry concerns a single T cell receptor beta chain. Its cognate antigen is unknown. TCRdb keeps only in-frame clones here, not all; method: immunoSEQ multiplex PCR. The table has roughly 57,000 clones, roughly 77% seen once. Antigen-specific CD4+ T cells were first expanded with viral peptide pools by the ViraFEST assay and only then sequenced. Isolation of CD4+ T cells took place after approximately 10 days of culture. SARS-CoV-2 infected the person between March and December 2020, as confirmed by PCR. Wells of some 1.9 million PBMC each were grown with about 9.5 IU/ml IL-2 and 9.5 to 10 ug/ml peptides. Negative control cultures received an HIV-1 Nef peptide pool. The sample comes from a study of vaccination effects on CD4 cells after COVID-19. The overall study: The two convalescent patients provided samples 16 days and one week before vaccination.

The material sequenced was CD4+ T cells from PBMCs cultured with HIV peptides, taken before COVID-19 vaccination. Subset described: HIV-1 Nef peptide pool negative control/reference culture. The TCR was taken from a human donor who had a prior SARS-CoV-2 infection.

For the CDR3, the DNA is TGTGCCAGCAGTGGGAGGTGGGAGCTAAATTCACCCCTCCACTTT. Its translation is CASSGRWELNSPLHF. The chain links TRBV27 to TRBJ1-6; the D is unclear. V lost 5 bases and J 7 bases, leaving 15 bases between the germline ends. The CDR3 totals 15 residues. CDR1 MNHEY and CDR2 SMNVEV come from the germline V gene (reference sequence).